The rows below give T cell receptor beta chains drawn from one sample of a study of OX40 agonist ivuxolimab in advanced cancers. TCRdb's table, derived via immunoSEQ multiplex PCR, lists solely in-frame clones and lacks some. This sample has 60,000 to 85,000 clones; about nine tenths occur once, and the top ten carry around 2.6%. Specimen: CD4+ or CD8+ T cells sorted from blood, collected in a trial of the OX40 agonist ivuxolimab. The source of these receptors is an adult with an advanced solid tumor such as melanoma, head and neck, liver or kidney cancer. Both conserved end residues are part of each CDR3. Each record gives: clone size, V gene, D gene, J gene, CDR3 DNA, CDR3 protein. The D gene is left open where the match is weak. Clone size appears in some rows only: once, few, many, or a class for an expanded clone.

NA	TRBV6-5	NA	TRBJ1-2	TGTGCCAGCAGTTACTTATTGACTGGGGATGGCTACACCTTC	CASSYLLTGDGYTF
NA	TRBV28	NA	TRBJ2-2	TGTGCCAGCAGTTTTGGGACGAACACCGGGGAGCTGTTTTTT	CASSFGTNTGELFF
NA	TRBV5-1	NA	TRBJ2-3	TGCGCCAGCAGCTTGGAGGCGAACACAGATACGCAGTATTTT	CASSLEANTDTQYF
NA	TRBV1	NA	TRBJ2-7	TGCACCAGCAGCCAAGAGAACAGGGCGAGGTGCTACGAGCAGTACTTC	CTSSQENRARCYEQYF
NA	TRBV5-1	TRBD1	TRBJ1-1	TGCGCCAGCAGCCCGGGGGACAGGGTAAACACTGAAGCTTTCTTT	CASSPGDRVNTEAFF
once	TRBV15	NA	TRBJ2-7	TGTGCCACCAGCAAAACCGGGACAAGGAACGAGCAGTACTTC	CATSKTGTRNEQYF
NA	TRBV6-1	NA	TRBJ2-7	TGTGCCAGCAGTGAAGCGACAGGCGGACCTGGGGTTCTCTACGAGCAGTACTTC	CASSEATGGPGVLYEQYF
NA	TRBV28	NA	TRBJ1-1	TGTGCCAGCAGTTTTGACCTAAACACTGAAGCTTTCTTT	CASSFDLNTEAFF
NA	TRBV6-5	TRBD1	TRBJ2-3	TGTGCCAGCAGCGACAGGGGGTGGACAGATACGCAGTATTTT	CASSDRGWTDTQYF
NA	TRBV7-2	NA	TRBJ1-4	TGTGCCAGCAGCTCCGGGGGTAATGAAAAACTGTTTTTT	CASSSGGNEKLFF
NA	TRBV28	TRBD1	TRBJ2-3	TGTGCCAGCAGTTTATGGAGCGACAGGGCAGATACGCAGTATTTT	CASSLWSDRADTQYF
NA	TRBV27	NA	TRBJ2-6	TGTGCCAGCAGCTCTACAGCCGCTGGGGCCAACGTCCTGACTTTC	CASSSTAAGANVLTF
NA	TRBV9	NA	TRBJ1-3	TGTGCCAGCAGCGTAGCATCAGCAAACTCTGGAAACACCATATATTTT	CASSVASANSGNTIYF
NA	TRBV6-5	NA	TRBJ2-2	TGTGCCAGCAGGGGTAACACCGGGGAGCTGTTTTTT	CASRGNTGELFF
NA	TRBV30	NA	TRBJ1-5	TGTGCCTGGGGGGGGACACTGCTCAATCAGCCCCAGCATTTT	CAWGGTLLNQPQHF
NA	TRBV6-6	NA	TRBJ1-3	TGTGCCAGCAGGTCGGGAAGACGGTCGGGAAACACCATATATTTT	CASRSGRRSGNTIYF
NA	TRBV19	TRBD1	TRBJ1-2	TGTGCCAGTGGTCGGGACAGGGCCTTTTATGGCTACACCTTC	CASGRDRAFYGYTF
once	TRBV7-9	TRBD1	TRBJ2-3	TGTGCCAGCAGCCGGGACAGTTCTGGGGATACGCAGTATTTT	CASSRDSSGDTQYF
NA	TRBV5-6	NA	TRBJ1-2	TGTGCCAGCAGCTTTTATTCGAGTGGCTACACCTTC	CASSFYSSGYTF
NA	TRBV27	TRBD1	TRBJ2-1	TGTGCCAGCAGTTTAGAAAGGACAGGTGTCTACAATGAGCAGTTCTTC	CASSLERTGVYNEQFF
NA	TRBV5-1	NA	TRBJ2-3	TGCGCCAGCAGCTTGGAAGGGGATACGCAGTATTTT	CASSLEGDTQYF
NA	TRBV7-8	NA	TRBJ1-6	TGTGCCAGCAACCCCGTAAAGGCGGTAGTCAGTTATAATTCACCCCTCCACTTT	CASNPVKAVVSYNSPLHF
few	TRBV6-1	NA	TRBJ1-2	TGTGCCAGCACCCCAGGACACAGTATCTATGGCTACACCTTC	CASTPGHSIYGYTF
NA	TRBV9	TRBD2	TRBJ2-5	TGTGCCAGCAGCGTACGGACTAGCGGGTACCAAGAGACCCAGTACTTC	CASSVRTSGYQETQYF
NA	TRBV9	NA	TRBJ1-1	TGTGCCAGCAGCCCCCCGCCCCACACTGAAGCTTTCTTT	CASSPPPHTEAFF
NA	TRBV2	NA	TRBJ2-6	TGTGCCAGCAGTGAAATGGGTACTGGGGCCAACGTCCTGACTTTC	CASSEMGTGANVLTF
NA	TRBV2	NA	TRBJ2-7	TGTGCCAGCAGTGAAAGGTCCCCACATATTTCCTACGAGCAGTACTTC	CASSERSPHISYEQYF
medium-sized	TRBV5-1	NA	TRBJ1-1	TGCGCCACCTCCACCAGGGGATCAGACACTGAAGCTTTCTTT	CATSTRGSDTEAFF
NA	TRBV6-1	TRBD1	TRBJ1-1	TGTGCCAGCAGTGAAGTCCCCACCCTGACAGGGGGGGGCACTGAAGCTTTCTTT	CASSEVPTLTGGGTEAFF
NA	TRBV5-1	NA	TRBJ2-3	TGCGCCAGCAGCTTACAGACTCCTAGCACAGATACGCAGTATTTT	CASSLQTPSTDTQYF
NA	TRBV29-1	NA	TRBJ1-1	TGCAGCGTTGCGGGACACCTGAACACTGAAGCTTTCTTT	CSVAGHLNTEAFF
NA	TRBV19	NA	TRBJ2-7	TGTGCCAGTAGTATCGATGCAGGGCGTAACGAGCAGTACTTC	CASSIDAGRNEQYF
NA	TRBV2	TRBD2	TRBJ2-1	TGTGCCAGCGCCTATTCCATCGGGAGGCGTTCTCGAAATGAGCAGTTCTTC	CASAYSIGRRSRNEQFF
once	TRBV5-1	NA	TRBJ2-2	TGCGCCAGCAGCTTGGGGACTTTCCCCACCGGGGAGCTGTTTTTT	CASSLGTFPTGELFF
NA	TRBV10-3	NA	TRBJ2-5	TGTGCCATCAGTGAGCATCGGCAAGAGACCCAGTACTTC	CAISEHRQETQYF
NA	TRBV6-6	TRBD1	TRBJ1-2	TGTGCCAGCAGTCGGGGGACAGGGGGCATAGGCTACACCTTC	CASSRGTGGIGYTF
few	TRBV5-8	TRBD2	TRBJ2-5	TGTGCCAGCAGCTTGGCGGCCGGGGGGGAGACCCAGTACTTC	CASSLAAGGETQYF
once	TRBV6-6	NA	TRBJ2-1	TGTGCCAGCAGACGGGACCCAACCTCCTACAATGAGCAGTTCTTC	CASRRDPTSYNEQFF
NA	TRBV5-1	NA	TRBJ1-5	TGCGCCAGCAGTGAAGACTTCAATCAGCCCCAGCATTTT	CASSEDFNQPQHF
NA	TRBV4-2	TRBD2	TRBJ2-1	TGTGCCAGCAGCCAAGATGGAATACCGGGACTAGTCTACAATGAGCAGTTCTTC	CASSQDGIPGLVYNEQFF
NA	TRBV19	NA	TRBJ1-1	TGTGCCATCATAGGGGACACTGAAGCTTTCTTT	CAIIGDTEAFF
NA	TRBV14	TRBD2	TRBJ2-1	TGTGCCAGCGCTAAACGGACTAGCGGGAGGGGGAATGAGCAGTTCTTC	CASAKRTSGRGNEQFF
NA	TRBV6-5	NA	TRBJ1-5	TGTGCCAGCAGGCAATCAGGGAGAAGCAATCAGCCCCAGCATTTT	CASRQSGRSNQPQHF
NA	TRBV15	NA	TRBJ2-1	TGTGCCACCAGCCTTTTGGCGGGGGCCTCCTACAATGAGCAGTTCTTC	CATSLLAGASYNEQFF
NA	TRBV10-3	NA	TRBJ1-5	TGTGCCATCAGTGATGGGACATGGGAGGGAGAGAGCAATCAGCCCCAGCATTTT	CAISDGTWEGESNQPQHF
few	TRBV6-1	TRBD1	TRBJ1-2	TGTGCCAGCAGCAGACAGGGGATTGATGGCTACACCTTC	CASSRQGIDGYTF
NA	TRBV19	TRBD1	TRBJ2-1	TGTGCCAGTAGTGCGACCGCCGAACAGGGGGCTTACTACAATGAGCAGTTCTTC	CASSATAEQGAYYNEQFF
NA	TRBV5-1	NA	TRBJ2-7	TGCGCCAGCAGCTCTGGGCCAGCCTCCTACGAGCAGTACTTC	CASSSGPASYEQYF
NA	TRBV11-2	NA	TRBJ2-7	TGTGCCAGCAGCTTTGTCACGGGACCGTACGAGCAGTACTTC	CASSFVTGPYEQYF
NA	TRBV5-1	TRBD1	TRBJ1-2	TGCGCCAGCACCCAAGGGACAGGGGCGCATGGCTACACCTTC	CASTQGTGAHGYTF
NA	TRBV4-1	NA	TRBJ2-7	TGCGCCAGCAGCCCCCTAGGGGCGGCCTCCTACGAGCAGTACTTC	CASSPLGAASYEQYF
NA	TRBV18	TRBD1	TRBJ2-2	TGTGCCAGCTCACGATGGGACAGGGCGAACACCGGGGAGCTGTTTTTT	CASSRWDRANTGELFF
once	TRBV5-6	NA	TRBJ2-4	TGTGCCGGCAGGATTGAACTAGCCAAAAACATTCAGTACTTC	CAGRIELAKNIQYF
NA	TRBV5-1	TRBD1	TRBJ2-7	TGCGCCAGCAGCTTGGCCCAGACAGGGGGGCCATCCTACGAGCAGTACTTC	CASSLAQTGGPSYEQYF
NA	TRBV6-5	NA	TRBJ1-2	TGTGCCAGCAGTTACCAGGGCAGGGTTGCTGGCTACACCTTC	CASSYQGRVAGYTF